This entry describes one T cell receptor (beta chain). This record comes from a study of blood T cell repertoires in COVID-19. The assay was immunoSEQ multiplex PCR, and TCRdb's table has in-frame clones only and misses some. The data show around 270,000 clones, around 85% seen once. This TCR came from a human donor with COVID-19, enrolled during active disease. The donor label of this sample is uncertain. The sequenced material came from peripheral blood.

This CDR3 reads CASSLNRARAFF. As DNA, the CDR3 is TGTGCCAGCAGCTTAAACAGGGCCAGGGCTTTCTTT. This chain links TRBV7-3 with TRBJ1-1; D may be TRBD1 (6 bases). There are 12 residues in the CDR3. Trimming stripped 1 base from V and 11 bases from J, with 11 bases between. The germline V gene has CDR1 SGHTA and CDR2 FQGTGA. The full variable domain, in which reference TRBV7-3 and TRBJ1-1 provide the parts outside the CDR3, is GAGVSQTPSNKVTEKGKYVELRCDPISGHTALYWYRQSLGQGPEFLIYFQGTGAADDSGLPNDRFFAVRPEGSVSTLKIQRTERGDSAVYLCASSLNRARAFFGQGTRLTVV.